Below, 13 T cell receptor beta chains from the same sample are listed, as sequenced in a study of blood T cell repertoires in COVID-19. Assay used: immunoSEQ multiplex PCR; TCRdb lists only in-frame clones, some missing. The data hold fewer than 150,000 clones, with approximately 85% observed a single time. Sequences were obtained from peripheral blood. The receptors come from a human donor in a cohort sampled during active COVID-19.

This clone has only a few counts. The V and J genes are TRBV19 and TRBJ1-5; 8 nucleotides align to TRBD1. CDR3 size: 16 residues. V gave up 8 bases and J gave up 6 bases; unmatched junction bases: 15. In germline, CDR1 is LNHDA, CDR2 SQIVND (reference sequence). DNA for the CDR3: TGTGCCAGTTCCCCGGGCGCCAGGGGGCTGCGTCAGCCCCAGCATTTT. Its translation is CASSPGARGLRQPQHF.

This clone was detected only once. CDR3 sequence (DNA): TGTGCCAGCAGCTTGGCCGGGGGGACCCAACGGGAGCTGTTTTTT. Its protein is CASSLAGGTQRELFF. The genes are TRBV5-4 and TRBJ2-2; 7 bases fit TRBD2. Germline V gives CDR1 SGHNT, CDR2 YYREEE (reference sequence). The V segment lost 0 bases and the J segment 9 bases; nucleotides outside the gene matches: 8. The CDR3 totals 15 residues.

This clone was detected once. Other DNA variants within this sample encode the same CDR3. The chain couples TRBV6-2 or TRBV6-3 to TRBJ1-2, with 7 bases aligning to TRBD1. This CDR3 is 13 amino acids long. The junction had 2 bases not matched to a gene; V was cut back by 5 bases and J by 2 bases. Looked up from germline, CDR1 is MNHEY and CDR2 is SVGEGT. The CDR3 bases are TGTGCCAGCAGTAGGGACAGCAACTATGGCTACACCTTC. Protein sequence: CASSRDSNYGYTF.

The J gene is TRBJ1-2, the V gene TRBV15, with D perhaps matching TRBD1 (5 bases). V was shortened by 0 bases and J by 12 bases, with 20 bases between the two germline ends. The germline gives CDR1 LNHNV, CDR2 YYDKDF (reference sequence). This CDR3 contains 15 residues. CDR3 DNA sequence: TGTGCCACCAGCAGAGATCACAGTTCGGCAGGGAAACACACCTTC. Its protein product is CATSRDHSSAGKHTF.

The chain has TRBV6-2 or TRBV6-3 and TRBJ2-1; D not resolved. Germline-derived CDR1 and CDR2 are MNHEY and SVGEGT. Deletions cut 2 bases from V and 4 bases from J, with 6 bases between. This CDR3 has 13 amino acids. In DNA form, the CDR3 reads TGTGCCAGCAGTTACAAGCTTTACAATGAGCAGTTCTTC. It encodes CASSYKLYNEQFF.

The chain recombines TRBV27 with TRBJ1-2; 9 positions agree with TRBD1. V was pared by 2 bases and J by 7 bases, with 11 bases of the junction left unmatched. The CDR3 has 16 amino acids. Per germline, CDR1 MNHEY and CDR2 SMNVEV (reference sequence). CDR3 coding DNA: TGTGCCAGCAGTTTAGTTGCTTGGGGACAGGGCGGTGGCTACACCTTC. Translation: CASSLVAWGQGGGYTF.

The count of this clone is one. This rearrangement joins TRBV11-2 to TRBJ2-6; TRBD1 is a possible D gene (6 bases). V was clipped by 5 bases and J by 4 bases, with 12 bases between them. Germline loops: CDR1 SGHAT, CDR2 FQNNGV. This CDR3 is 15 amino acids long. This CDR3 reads CASSPQGFGANVLTF. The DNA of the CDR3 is TGTGCCAGCAGCCCACAGGGTTTCGGGGCCAACGTCCTGACTTTC.

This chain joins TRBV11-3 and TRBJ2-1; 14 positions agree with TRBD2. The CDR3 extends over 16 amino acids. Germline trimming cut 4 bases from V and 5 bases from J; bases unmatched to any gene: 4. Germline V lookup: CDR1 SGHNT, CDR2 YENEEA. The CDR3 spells CASSSWTSGRNNEQFF. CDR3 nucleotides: TGTGCCAGCAGCTCATGGACTAGCGGGAGGAACAATGAGCAGTTCTTC.

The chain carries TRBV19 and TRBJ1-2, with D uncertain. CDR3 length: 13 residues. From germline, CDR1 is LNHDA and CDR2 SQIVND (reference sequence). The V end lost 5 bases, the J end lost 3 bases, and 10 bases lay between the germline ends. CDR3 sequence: CASSDRVDYGYTF. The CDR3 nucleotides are TGTGCCAGTAGTGATAGAGTGGACTATGGCTACACCTTC.

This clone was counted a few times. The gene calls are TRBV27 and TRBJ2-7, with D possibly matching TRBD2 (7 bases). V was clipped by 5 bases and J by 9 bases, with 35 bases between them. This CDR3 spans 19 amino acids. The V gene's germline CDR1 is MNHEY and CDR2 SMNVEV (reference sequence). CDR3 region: CASSPSAPFNAGALVGQYF. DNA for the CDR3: TGTGCCAGCAGTCCCTCAGCCCCCTTTAATGCGGGGGCTCTTGTAGGGCAGTACTTC.

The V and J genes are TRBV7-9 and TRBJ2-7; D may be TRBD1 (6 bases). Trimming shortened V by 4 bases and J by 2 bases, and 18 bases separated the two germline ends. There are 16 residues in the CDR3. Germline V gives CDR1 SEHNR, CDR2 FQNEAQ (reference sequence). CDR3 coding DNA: TGTGCCAGCAGCTCGTTAGGCCGGACAGTAGCCTACGAGCAGTACTTC. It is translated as CASSSLGRTVAYEQYF.

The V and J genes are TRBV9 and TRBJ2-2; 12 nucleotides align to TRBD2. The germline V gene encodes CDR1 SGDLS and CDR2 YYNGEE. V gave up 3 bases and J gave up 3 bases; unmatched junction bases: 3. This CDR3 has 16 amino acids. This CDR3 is CASSATSGGYTGELFF. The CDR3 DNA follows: TGTGCCAGCAGCGCGACTAGCGGGGGATACACCGGGGAGCTGTTTTTT.

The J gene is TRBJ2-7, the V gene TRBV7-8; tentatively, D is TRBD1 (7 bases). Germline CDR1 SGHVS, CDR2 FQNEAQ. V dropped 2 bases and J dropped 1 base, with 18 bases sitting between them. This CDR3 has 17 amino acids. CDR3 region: CASSLWKRQGGSYEQYV. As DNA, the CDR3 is TGTGCCAGCAGCTTATGGAAAAGACAGGGAGGATCCTACGAGCAGTACGTC.